The source of this T cell receptor (beta chain) is a study of blood T cell repertoires in COVID-19. The overall study: Sites across the United States, Italy and Spain contributed samples from acute and convalescent COVID-19. PBMCs, B-cell-depleted T cells, or T cells were the source of the cDNA or gDNA that made up the material.

This clone was found once. Clones were read by immunoSEQ multiplex PCR, and TCRdb kept only the in-frame ones, dropping some. Altogether some 350,000 clones are present, about nine tenths being singletons, with the ten largest covering 5.5% to 7.5%. Sequencing was done on a sample of peripheral blood. This clonotype was obtained from a woman in her 70s with COVID-19, enrolled during active disease.

The CDR3 DNA is TGTGCCAGCAGTACACGGGTAAACACTGAAGCTTTCTTT. Protein product: CASSTRVNTEAFF. This chain uses TRBV28 with TRBJ1-1; D gene ambiguous. The CDR3 has 13 amino acids. The V end was cut by 5 bases, the J end by 2 bases, with 9 bases between. Germline V gene data show CDR1 as MDHEN and CDR2 as SYDVKM. Full variable domain (outside the CDR3, taken from reference TRBV28 and TRBJ1-1): DVKVTQSSRYLVKRTGEKVFLECVQDMDHENMFWYRQDPGLGLRLIYFSYDVKMKEKGDIPEGYSVSREKKERFSLILESASTNQTSMYLCASSTRVNTEAFFGQGTRLTVV.